This T cell receptor (beta chain) is from a study of OX40 agonist ivuxolimab in advanced cancers. On the study more broadly: At about 82% male, the cohort had a mean age of 60 years, ranging from roughly 20 to 85. General study findings and limits: Researchers report that CD8+ T cells had, on average, more expanded clones than CD4+. Low clonal expansion, among the lowest seen, marked partial responders at 0.1-3.0 mg/kg.

Of note for this clone: The antigen is not known.

Cycle 7 day 1, cycle 4 day 1, and baseline were the timepoints at which blood was sampled. The repertoire was sequenced with immunoSEQ multiplex PCR; TCRdb's copy has only in-frame clones and lacks some. The table shows 60,000 to 70,000 clones, with 70% to 90% occurring only once. Trimming shortened V by 5 bases and J by 0 bases, and 10 bases separated the two germline ends. Germline V gives CDR1 MDHEN, CDR2 SYDVKM. The CDR3 runs 14 residues. The chain combines TRBV28 with TRBJ1-1, with D possibly matching TRBD1 (5 bases). This specimen was CD4+ or CD8+ T cells sorted from blood, taken in a trial of the OX40 agonist ivuxolimab. The source of this sequence is an adult with an advanced solid tumor such as melanoma, head and neck, liver or kidney cancer. CDR3 sequence reads: CASSAGTVNTEAFF. The CDR3 DNA reads TGTGCCAGCAGTGCCGGGACCGTGAACACTGAAGCTTTCTTT.